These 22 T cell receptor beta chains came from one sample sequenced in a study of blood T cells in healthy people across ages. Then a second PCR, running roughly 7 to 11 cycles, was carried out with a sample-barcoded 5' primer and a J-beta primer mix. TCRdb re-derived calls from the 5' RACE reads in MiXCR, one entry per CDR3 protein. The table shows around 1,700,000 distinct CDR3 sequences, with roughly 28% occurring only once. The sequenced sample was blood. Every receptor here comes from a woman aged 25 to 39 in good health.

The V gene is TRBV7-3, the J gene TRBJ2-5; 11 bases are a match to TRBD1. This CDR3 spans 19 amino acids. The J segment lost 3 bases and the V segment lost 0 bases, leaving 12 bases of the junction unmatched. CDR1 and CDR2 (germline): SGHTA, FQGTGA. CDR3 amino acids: CASSLTPGQGVLGKETQYF. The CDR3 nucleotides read TGTGCCAGCAGCTTAACCCCGGGACAGGGGGTACTGGGTAAAGAGACCCAGTACTTC. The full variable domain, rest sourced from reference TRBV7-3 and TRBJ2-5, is GAGVSQTPSNKVTEKGKYVELRCDPISGHTALYWYRQSLGQGPEFLIYFQGTGAADDSGLPNDRFFAVRPEGSVSTLKIQRTERGDSAVYLCASSLTPGQGVLGKETQYFGPGTRLLVL.

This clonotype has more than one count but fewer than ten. The CDR3 DNA reads as TGCGCCAGCGCTGGGGCAGGAACAGATACGCAGTATTTT. Its translation is CASAGAGTDTQYF. The gene calls are TRBV10-1 and TRBJ2-3; possibly TRBD1 for D (5 bases). The ends were cut back, 8 bases at V and 3 bases at J, with 12 bases in the middle. Germline CDR1 and CDR2: WNHNN and SYGVQD (reference sequence). The CDR3 is made up of 13 amino acids.

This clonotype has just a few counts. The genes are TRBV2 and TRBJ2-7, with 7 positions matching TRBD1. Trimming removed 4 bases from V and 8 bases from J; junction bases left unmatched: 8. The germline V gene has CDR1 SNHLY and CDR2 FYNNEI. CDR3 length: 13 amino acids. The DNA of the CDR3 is TGTGCCAGCAGTGTGGAACCGGGACAGCAGCAGTACTTC. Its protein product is CASSVEPGQQQYF.

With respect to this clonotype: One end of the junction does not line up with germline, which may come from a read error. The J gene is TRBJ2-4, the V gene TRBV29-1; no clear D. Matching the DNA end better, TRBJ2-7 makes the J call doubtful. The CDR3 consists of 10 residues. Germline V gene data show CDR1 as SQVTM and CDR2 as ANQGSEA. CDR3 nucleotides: TGCGGCGTTGAAACTTCCGAGCAGTACTTC. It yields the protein CGVETSEQYF.

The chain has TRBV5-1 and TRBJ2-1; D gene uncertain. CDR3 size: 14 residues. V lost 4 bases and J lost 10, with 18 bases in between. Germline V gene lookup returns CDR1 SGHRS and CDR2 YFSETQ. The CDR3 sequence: CASSLGSSSYEQFF. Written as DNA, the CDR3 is TGCGCCAGCAGCCTCGGGTCCAGCTCCTACGAGCAGTTCTTC.

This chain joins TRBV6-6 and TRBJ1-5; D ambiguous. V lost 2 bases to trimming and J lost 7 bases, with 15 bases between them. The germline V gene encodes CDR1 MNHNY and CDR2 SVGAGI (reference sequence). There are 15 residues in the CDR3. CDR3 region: CASSYKRAPGQPQHF. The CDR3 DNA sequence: TGTGCCAGCAGTTACAAGAGGGCCCCCGGGCAGCCCCAGCATTTT.

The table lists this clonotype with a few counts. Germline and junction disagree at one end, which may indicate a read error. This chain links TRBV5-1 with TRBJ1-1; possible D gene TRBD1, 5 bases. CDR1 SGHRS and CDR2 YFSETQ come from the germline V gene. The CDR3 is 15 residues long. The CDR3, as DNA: TGCGCCAGCACCTTGGGGACCCGGGAAGGCACTGAAGCTTTCTTT. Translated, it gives CASTLGTREGTEAFF.

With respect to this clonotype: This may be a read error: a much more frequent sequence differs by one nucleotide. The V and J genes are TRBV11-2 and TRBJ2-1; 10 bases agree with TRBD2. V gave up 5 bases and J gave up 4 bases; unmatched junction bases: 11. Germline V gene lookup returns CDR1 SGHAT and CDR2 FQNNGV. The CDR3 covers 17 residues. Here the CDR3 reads CASSHTRTSGLYNEQFF. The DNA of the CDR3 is TGTGCCAGCAGCCACACCCGGACTAGCGGCTTGTACAATGAGCAGTTCTTC.

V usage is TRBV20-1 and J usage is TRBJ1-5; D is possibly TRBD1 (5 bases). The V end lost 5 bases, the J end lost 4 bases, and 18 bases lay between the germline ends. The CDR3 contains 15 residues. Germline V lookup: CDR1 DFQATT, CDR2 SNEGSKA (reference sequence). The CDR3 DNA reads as TGCAGTGCTCATGCGAAGGGGATTCAAAATCAGCCCCAGCATTTT. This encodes CSAHAKGIQNQPQHF.

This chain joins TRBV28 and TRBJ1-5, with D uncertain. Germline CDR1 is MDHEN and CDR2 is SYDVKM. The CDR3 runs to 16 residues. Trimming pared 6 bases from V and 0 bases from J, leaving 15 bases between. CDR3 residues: CASSSRRNYSNQPQHF. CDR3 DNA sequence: TGTGCCAGCAGCTCACGTAGAAATTATAGCAATCAGCCCCAGCATTTT.

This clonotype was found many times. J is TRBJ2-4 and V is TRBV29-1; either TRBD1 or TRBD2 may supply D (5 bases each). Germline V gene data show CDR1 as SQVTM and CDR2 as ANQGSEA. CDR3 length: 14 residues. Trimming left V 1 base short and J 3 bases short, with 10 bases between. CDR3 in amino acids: CSVEGGPLKNIQYF. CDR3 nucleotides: TGCAGCGTTGAAGGGGGACCCCTCAAAAACATTCAGTACTTC.

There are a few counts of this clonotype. The CDR3 here is CSAPGTREETQYF. The CDR3 nucleotides read TGCAGTGCTCCCGGGACTAGGGAGGAGACCCAGTACTTC. This chain joins TRBV20-1 and TRBJ2-5, with 8 nucleotides matching TRBD2. Looked up from germline, CDR1 is DFQATT and CDR2 is SNEGSKA (reference sequence). This CDR3 comprises 13 residues. V lost 5 bases, J lost 5 bases, and 7 bases stayed unmatched.

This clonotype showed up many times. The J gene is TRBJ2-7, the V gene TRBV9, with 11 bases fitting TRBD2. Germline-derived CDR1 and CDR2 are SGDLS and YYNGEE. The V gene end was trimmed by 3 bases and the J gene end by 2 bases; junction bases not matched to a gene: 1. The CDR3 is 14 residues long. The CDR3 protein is CASSGLAGPYEQYF. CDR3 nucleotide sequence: TGTGCCAGCAGCGGACTAGCGGGACCCTACGAGCAGTACTTC.

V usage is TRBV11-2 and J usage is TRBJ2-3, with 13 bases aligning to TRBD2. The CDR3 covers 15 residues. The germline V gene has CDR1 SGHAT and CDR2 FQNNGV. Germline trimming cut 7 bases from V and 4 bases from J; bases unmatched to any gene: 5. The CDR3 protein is CASIRLAGGPDTQYF. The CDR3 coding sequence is TGTGCCAGCATAAGACTAGCGGGAGGACCAGATACGCAGTATTTT.

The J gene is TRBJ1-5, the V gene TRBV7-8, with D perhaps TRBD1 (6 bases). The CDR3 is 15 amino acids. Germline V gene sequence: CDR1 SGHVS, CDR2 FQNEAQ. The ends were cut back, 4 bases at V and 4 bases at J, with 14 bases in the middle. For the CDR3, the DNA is TGTGCCAGCAGCTCCGGGACAATACCAAATCAGCCCCAGCATTTT. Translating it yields CASSSGTIPNQPQHF.

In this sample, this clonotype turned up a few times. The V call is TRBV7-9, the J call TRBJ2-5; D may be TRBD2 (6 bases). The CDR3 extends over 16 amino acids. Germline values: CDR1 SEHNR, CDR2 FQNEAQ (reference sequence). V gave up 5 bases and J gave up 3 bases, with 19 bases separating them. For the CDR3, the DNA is TGTGCCAGCAGCCCCCCGGTGCGGAGGAGGGAAGAGACCCAGTACTTC. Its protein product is CASSPPVRRREETQYF.

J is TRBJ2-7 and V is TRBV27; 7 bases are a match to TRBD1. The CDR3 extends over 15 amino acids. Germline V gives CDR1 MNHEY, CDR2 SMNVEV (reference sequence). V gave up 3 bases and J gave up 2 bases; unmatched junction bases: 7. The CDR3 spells CASSFLDRRAYEQYF. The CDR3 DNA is TGTGCCAGCAGTTTCCTGGACAGGCGGGCCTACGAGCAGTACTTC.

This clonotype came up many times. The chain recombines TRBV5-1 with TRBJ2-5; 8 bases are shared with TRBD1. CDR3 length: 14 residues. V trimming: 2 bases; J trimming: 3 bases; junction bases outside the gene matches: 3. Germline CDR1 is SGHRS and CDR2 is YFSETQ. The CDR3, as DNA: TGCGCCAGCAGCTTCGGACAGGGAGAAGAGACCCAGTACTTC. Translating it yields CASSFGQGEETQYF.

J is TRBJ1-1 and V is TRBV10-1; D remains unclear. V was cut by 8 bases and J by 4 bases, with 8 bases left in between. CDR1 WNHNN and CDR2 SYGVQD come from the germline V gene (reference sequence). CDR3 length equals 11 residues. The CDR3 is CASLPATEAFF. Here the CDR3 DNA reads TGCGCCAGCTTGCCCGCCACTGAAGCTTTCTTT.

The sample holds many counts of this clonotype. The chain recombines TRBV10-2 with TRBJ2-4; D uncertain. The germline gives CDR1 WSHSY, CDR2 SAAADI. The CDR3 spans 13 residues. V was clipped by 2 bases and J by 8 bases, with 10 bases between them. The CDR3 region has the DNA TGCGCCAGCAGTGAGAGGGCGGTAGACATTCAGTACTTC. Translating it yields CASSERAVDIQYF.

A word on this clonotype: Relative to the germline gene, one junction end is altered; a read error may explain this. CDR3 in amino acids: CTSRTVSSYEQYF. CDR3 DNA: TGCACCAGCAGGACCGTTTCTTCCTACGAGCAGTACTTC. The V call is TRBV5-1, the J call TRBJ2-7; no firm D call. CDR1 is SGHRS and CDR2 is YFSETQ in the germline V gene. This CDR3 is 13 amino acids long. The full variable domain, completed using reference TRBV5-1 and TRBJ2-7, is KAGVTQTPRYLIKTRGQQVTLSCSPISGHRSVSWYQQTPGQGLQFLFEYFSETQRNKGNFPGRFSGRQFSNSRSEMNVSTLELGDSALYLCTSRTVSSYEQYFGPGTRLTVT.

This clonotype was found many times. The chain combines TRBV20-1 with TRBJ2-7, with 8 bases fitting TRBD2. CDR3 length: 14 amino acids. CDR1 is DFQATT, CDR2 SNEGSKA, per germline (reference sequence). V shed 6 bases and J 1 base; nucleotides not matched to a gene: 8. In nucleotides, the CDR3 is TGCAGTGCCCCTCTCGGGGGGGGATCCTACGAGCAGTACTTC. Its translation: CSAPLGGGSYEQYF.